This entry concerns a single T cell receptor (beta chain). Its target antigen remains unknown. No base qualities exist here, and no much larger clone lies one base off it. V is trimmed back by 5 bases and J by 6 bases, and the junction contains 16 bases that no gene match accounts for. CDR1 and CDR2, per the germline V gene, are SGHTA and FQGNSA. Including the terminal cysteine and phenylalanine, the CDR3 comprises 18 residues. The read is trimmed to its CDR3 DNA, 54 bases read in frame from base 1. These data belong to a study of blood T cell repertoires in COVID-19 (dated by TCRdb to between 2020 and 2021). In terms of the full investigation: Samples from collaborators originated in the United States, Italy and Spain and spanned both the acute and convalescent phases of COVID-19. Samples came from the ongoing ImmuneRACE study (first 160 participants) plus 1,254 subjects from 6 global collaborators. Where HLA class I and class II types were available, the types were taken from metadata supplied by the sample provider, not from assay-based typing. The repertoires were released in a freely available public database meant as a resource for research on the immune response to SARS-CoV-2. Nearly every sample came with metadata listing a de-identified subject ID, COVID-19 status, age in years and sex. The prospective study material was composed of cDNA or gDNA derived from T cells, B-cell-depleted T cells, or PBMCs. Deeply sampled blood TCRbeta repertoires from subjects exposed to, actively infected with, or recovered from COVID-19 were included in the dataset.

What the authors observed across the whole study: Clinical and demographic metadata were provided uncurated, with the amount varying by source and participant.

The immunoSEQ Assay, a bias-controlled multiplex PCR, was used to amplify TCRbeta CDR3 regions from genomic DNA. The authors' analysis ran thus. Within the assay, amplification of reference gene primers was used to estimate how many nucleated cells each sample contained. To quantify the absolute abundance of each unique TCRbeta CDR3 rearrangement, sequence reads were collapsed and filtered. For each sample, productive Simpson clonality was calculated as the square root of Simpson's diversity index over productive rearrangements. Here the immuneACCESS table is served through TCRdb, limited to in-frame sequences with V and J called. Missing clones are a known gap in these copies; in checked studies unresolved V genes cover under half, and the rest lacks a known reason. V and J calls and clone size follow that table, whereas D and trimming were derived from the DNA. A total of about 92,000 clones appear in this sample, 87% of them only once. The ten largest clones add up to approximately 20% of the sample.

In Seattle, one collaborating source enrolled patients while the infection was active and tracked those patients longitudinally over the course of disease. Whole blood was collected in K2EDTA tubes by collaborating institutions according to the institutions' own protocols. For TCRbeta analysis, collaborators shipped samples in one of three forms: frozen whole blood, isolated PBMCs, or DNA extracted from either of those sample types. The sequenced sample was peripheral blood. This TCR was recovered from a woman in her fifties or sixties with COVID-19, enrolled during active disease. The rearranged chain carries TRBV7-2 and TRBJ2-2; TRBD2 lines up with 9 middle nucleotides. The CDR3 reads CASSPRGVAGGGAGELFF. The DNA reads TGTGCCAGCAGCCCTAGAGGTGTTGCTGGCGGGGGGGCCGGGGAGCTGTTTTTT.